This T cell receptor (beta chain) was profiled in a study of blood T cell repertoires in COVID-19. This clone was counted once. Measured with immunoSEQ multiplex PCR; TCRdb has only the in-frame clones, and not every one. The profile shows 85,000 to 100,000 clones, 90% of them singletons. Germline CDR1 reads MGHDK; CDR2 reads SYGVNS. The CDR3 is made up of 14 amino acids. Trimming left V 1 base short and J 3 bases short, with 10 bases between. The TCR originated in a man in his fifties or sixties with acute or convalescent COVID-19. The V gene is TRBV25-1, the J gene TRBJ2-7; D is unclear. Specimen: peripheral blood. The CDR3 nucleotides read TGTGCCAGCAGTGAATCCGGTTTCCTCTACGAGCAGTACTTC. Translation: CASSESGFLYEQYF.